The rows below give T cell receptor beta chains drawn from one sample of a study of T cell responses to AZD1222 COVID-19 vaccine. Profiled with immunoSEQ multiplex PCR; TCRdb holds only in-frame clones, not every one. The sample has 250,000 or so clones; 90% to 95% are singletons. The source material was peripheral blood, sampled on day 0 of AZD1222 vaccination. The source is an adult in good health. CDR3s include the opening cysteine and the closing phenylalanine or tryptophan. Each record gives: D gene, CDR3 length, J gene, clone size, V gene, CDR3 protein, CDR3 DNA. D genes are given only for firm matches. Size tells how often a clone was seen (once, few, many) or the class of an expanded clone, and some rows leave it out.

d_call: .
cdr3_length: 13
j_call: TRBJ1-4
clone_size: .
v_call: TRBV5-6
cdr3_aa: CASSLPPDEKLFF
cdr3_nt: TGTGCCAGCAGCTTGCCCCCTGACGAAAAACTGTTTTTT

d_call: .
cdr3_length: 15
j_call: TRBJ1-1
clone_size: .
v_call: TRBV7-6
cdr3_aa: CASSRGDGGKSEAFF
cdr3_nt: TGTGCCAGCAGCCGGGGCGACGGCGGAAAGTCTGAAGCTTTCTTT

d_call: .
cdr3_length: 16
j_call: TRBJ2-1
clone_size: .
v_call: TRBV28
cdr3_aa: CASSTLGGDAYNEQFF
cdr3_nt: TGTGCCAGCAGTACCCTCGGTGGGGACGCCTACAATGAGCAGTTCTTC

d_call: TRBD2
cdr3_length: 18
j_call: TRBJ2-2
clone_size: .
v_call: TRBV4-2
cdr3_aa: CASSQMTSGSLGTGELFF
cdr3_nt: TGTGCCAGCAGCCAAATGACTAGCGGGAGTTTGGGGACCGGGGAGCTGTTTTTT

d_call: TRBD1
cdr3_length: 14
j_call: TRBJ2-2
clone_size: .
v_call: TRBV10-3
cdr3_aa: CAISRDRATGELFF
cdr3_nt: TGTGCCATCAGTAGGGACAGGGCGACCGGGGAGCTGTTTTTT

d_call: .
cdr3_length: 15
j_call: TRBJ1-1
clone_size: .
v_call: TRBV6-2/TRBV6-3
cdr3_aa: CASSYSGQHGAEAFF
cdr3_nt: TGTGCCAGCAGTTACTCGGGGCAACATGGGGCTGAAGCTTTCTTT

d_call: .
cdr3_length: 13
j_call: TRBJ2-7
clone_size: .
v_call: TRBV27
cdr3_aa: CASSPGHSYEQYF
cdr3_nt: TGTGCCAGCAGTCCGGGACACTCCTACGAGCAGTACTTC

d_call: .
cdr3_length: 11
j_call: TRBJ1-1
clone_size: .
v_call: TRBV20-1
cdr3_aa: CSASRATEAFF
cdr3_nt: TGCAGTGCCTCCAGGGCGACTGAAGCTTTCTTT

d_call: .
cdr3_length: 14
j_call: TRBJ2-1
clone_size: few
v_call: TRBV6-4
cdr3_aa: CASSDSSGYNEQFF
cdr3_nt: TGTGCCAGCAGTGACTCATCCGGTTACAATGAGCAGTTCTTC

d_call: .
cdr3_length: 14
j_call: TRBJ2-1
clone_size: .
v_call: TRBV28
cdr3_aa: CASSLGGVWGEQFF
cdr3_nt: TGTGCCAGCAGTTTGGGGGGAGTCTGGGGTGAGCAGTTCTTC

d_call: .
cdr3_length: 11
j_call: TRBJ2-7
clone_size: once
v_call: TRBV28
cdr3_aa: CASTEWGEQYF
cdr3_nt: TGTGCCAGCACCGAGTGGGGTGAGCAGTACTTC

d_call: .
cdr3_length: 14
j_call: TRBJ2-3
clone_size: .
v_call: TRBV5-4
cdr3_aa: CASSTGRITDTQYF
cdr3_nt: TGTGCCAGCAGCACCGGACGGATCACAGATACGCAGTATTTT

d_call: .
cdr3_length: 11
j_call: TRBJ2-3
clone_size: once
v_call: TRBV18
cdr3_aa: CASSFREPQYF
cdr3_nt: TGTGCCAGCTCATTCCGGGAACCGCAGTATTTT

d_call: .
cdr3_length: 15
j_call: TRBJ1-5
clone_size: .
v_call: TRBV7-2
cdr3_aa: CASSLSQSINQPQHF
cdr3_nt: TGTGCCAGCAGCCTGAGTCAGTCAATCAATCAGCCCCAGCATTTT

d_call: TRBD1
cdr3_length: 15
j_call: TRBJ1-4
clone_size: .
v_call: TRBV5-1
cdr3_aa: CASSDQGATNEKLFF
cdr3_nt: TGCGCCAGCAGCGACCAGGGGGCAACTAATGAAAAACTGTTTTTT

d_call: .
cdr3_length: 12
j_call: TRBJ1-6
clone_size: .
v_call: TRBV28
cdr3_aa: CASSFWESPLHF
cdr3_nt: TGTGCCAGCAGTTTTTGGGAATCACCCCTCCACTTT

d_call: TRBD2
cdr3_length: 19
j_call: TRBJ2-7
clone_size: .
v_call: TRBV4-2
cdr3_aa: CASSQDSLAGAKRCYEQYF
cdr3_nt: TGTGCCAGCAGCCAAGATAGCCTAGCGGGAGCTAAAAGGTGCTACGAGCAGTACTTC

d_call: .
cdr3_length: 16
j_call: TRBJ1-2
clone_size: .
v_call: TRBV2
cdr3_aa: CASSVSGPSNNYGYTF
cdr3_nt: TGTGCCAGCAGTGTGTCAGGCCCCTCAAATAACTATGGCTACACCTTC

d_call: TRBD2
cdr3_length: 15
j_call: TRBJ2-1
clone_size: .
v_call: TRBV7-2
cdr3_aa: CASRPGLALNNEQFF
cdr3_nt: TGTGCCAGCAGACCGGGACTAGCGCTAAACAATGAGCAGTTCTTC

d_call: TRBD1
cdr3_length: 18
j_call: TRBJ1-6
clone_size: .
v_call: TRBV27
cdr3_aa: CASSPIPGQGMSDSPLHF
cdr3_nt: TGTGCCAGCAGTCCTATTCCGGGACAGGGTATGTCGGATTCACCCCTCCACTTT

d_call: TRBD1
cdr3_length: 14
j_call: TRBJ2-1
clone_size: .
v_call: TRBV28
cdr3_aa: CASKMDRGPSEQFF
cdr3_nt: TGTGCCAGCAAAATGGACAGGGGACCCTCTGAGCAGTTCTTC

d_call: TRBD2
cdr3_length: 13
j_call: TRBJ2-2
clone_size: .
v_call: TRBV6-5
cdr3_aa: CASRAGATGELFF
cdr3_nt: TGTGCCAGCAGAGCGGGGGCCACCGGGGAGCTGTTTTTT

d_call: TRBD2
cdr3_length: 14
j_call: TRBJ2-3
clone_size: .
v_call: TRBV11-2
cdr3_aa: CASSRLAGGDTQYF
cdr3_nt: TGTGCCAGCAGCCGACTAGCGGGGGGAGATACGCAGTATTTT

d_call: TRBD1
cdr3_length: 15
j_call: TRBJ2-5
clone_size: .
v_call: TRBV19
cdr3_aa: CASSRRDRTQETQYF
cdr3_nt: TGTGCCAGTAGTCGCCGGGACAGAACCCAAGAGACCCAGTACTTC

d_call: TRBD1
cdr3_length: 15
j_call: TRBJ1-1
clone_size: .
v_call: TRBV7-2
cdr3_aa: CASSLTGTGVEEAFF
cdr3_nt: TGTGCCAGCAGCTTAACCGGGACAGGTGTAGAGGAAGCTTTCTTT

d_call: TRBD2
cdr3_length: 15
j_call: TRBJ2-7
clone_size: .
v_call: TRBV7-2
cdr3_aa: CASSYTGTSGYEQYF
cdr3_nt: TGTGCCAGCAGTTACACCGGGACTAGCGGCTACGAGCAGTACTTC

d_call: TRBD1
cdr3_length: 15
j_call: TRBJ2-2
clone_size: .
v_call: TRBV29-1
cdr3_aa: CSDQSPDRDVGELFF
cdr3_nt: TGCAGCGACCAATCCCCGGACAGGGATGTCGGGGAGCTGTTTTTT

d_call: .
cdr3_length: 15
j_call: TRBJ2-1
clone_size: .
v_call: TRBV25-1
cdr3_aa: CASSGKGGPYNEQFF
cdr3_nt: TGTGCCAGCAGTGGGAAGGGAGGACCCTACAATGAGCAGTTCTTC

d_call: .
cdr3_length: 15
j_call: TRBJ1-5
clone_size: .
v_call: TRBV7-2
cdr3_aa: CASSGTGLGNQPQHF
cdr3_nt: TGTGCCAGCAGCGGAACAGGGTTGGGCAATCAGCCCCAGCATTTT

d_call: .
cdr3_length: 15
j_call: TRBJ1-6
clone_size: .
v_call: TRBV18
cdr3_aa: CASSPRARNNSPLHF
cdr3_nt: TGTGCCAGCTCACCACGCGCCCGGAATAATTCACCCCTCCACTTT

d_call: .
cdr3_length: 12
j_call: TRBJ1-2
clone_size: .
v_call: TRBV7-2
cdr3_aa: CASGNGAGGYTF
cdr3_nt: TGTGCCAGCGGTAACGGCGCAGGGGGCTACACCTTC

d_call: .
cdr3_length: 15
j_call: TRBJ1-3
clone_size: .
v_call: TRBV2
cdr3_aa: CASSAVGSSGNTIYF
cdr3_nt: TGTGCCAGCAGCGCCGTTGGGTCCTCTGGAAACACCATATATTTT

d_call: .
cdr3_length: 16
j_call: TRBJ2-7
clone_size: .
v_call: TRBV9
cdr3_aa: CASSVGEAGHLYEQYF
cdr3_nt: TGTGCCAGCAGCGTAGGGGAGGCCGGACACCTCTACGAGCAGTACTTC

d_call: TRBD1
cdr3_length: 14
j_call: TRBJ1-2
clone_size: .
v_call: TRBV18
cdr3_aa: CASSPGQGLYGYTF
cdr3_nt: TGTGCCAGCTCCCCAGGACAGGGTCTCTATGGCTACACCTTC

d_call: .
cdr3_length: 11
j_call: TRBJ1-2
clone_size: .
v_call: TRBV20-1
cdr3_aa: CSARAGYGYTF
cdr3_nt: TGCAGTGCCCGAGCGGGGTATGGCTACACCTTC

d_call: TRBD1
cdr3_length: 14
j_call: TRBJ2-7
clone_size: .
v_call: TRBV18
cdr3_aa: CASSPGTGQYEQYF
cdr3_nt: TGTGCCAGCTCCCCCGGGACAGGGCAGTACGAGCAGTACTTC

d_call: TRBD2
cdr3_length: 14
j_call: TRBJ2-7
clone_size: .
v_call: TRBV27
cdr3_aa: CASSLTSGSYEQYF
cdr3_nt: TGTGCCAGCAGTTTGACTAGCGGGTCCTACGAGCAGTACTTC

d_call: TRBD1
cdr3_length: 15
j_call: TRBJ1-1
clone_size: once
v_call: TRBV5-6
cdr3_aa: CASSYLDRVDTEAFF
cdr3_nt: TGTGCCAGCAGCTATTTGGACAGGGTGGACACTGAAGCTTTCTTT

d_call: .
cdr3_length: 10
j_call: TRBJ2-7
clone_size: .
v_call: TRBV12-1
cdr3_aa: CASSGDEQYF
cdr3_nt: TGTGCCAGCAGCGGGGACGAGCAGTACTTC

d_call: .
cdr3_length: 13
j_call: TRBJ1-2
clone_size: .
v_call: TRBV27
cdr3_aa: CASSFSQGYGYTF
cdr3_nt: TGTGCCAGCAGTTTCTCACAGGGCTATGGCTACACCTTC

d_call: TRBD2
cdr3_length: 12
j_call: TRBJ2-7
clone_size: .
v_call: TRBV29-1
cdr3_aa: CSVVGGGEEQYF
cdr3_nt: TGCAGCGTTGTAGGCGGGGGTGAGGAGCAGTACTTC

d_call: TRBD2
cdr3_length: 17
j_call: TRBJ2-2
clone_size: .
v_call: TRBV30
cdr3_aa: CAWSVDRTSGHTGELFF
cdr3_nt: TGTGCCTGGAGTGTAGATAGGACTAGCGGCCACACCGGGGAGCTGTTTTTT

d_call: TRBD2
cdr3_length: 14
j_call: TRBJ2-7
clone_size: .
v_call: TRBV7-2
cdr3_aa: CASSLSGGSYEQYF
cdr3_nt: TGTGCCAGCAGCTTGAGCGGGGGTTCCTACGAGCAGTACTTC